The 17 T cell receptor beta chains in this list originate from one sample, sequenced in a study of cytomegalovirus exposure and HLA in healthy donors. Assay: immunoSEQ multiplex PCR; the TCRdb copy retains only in-frame clones and omits some. The sample has hundreds of thousands of clones; approximately 80% are singletons. The material sequenced was PBMCs. These receptors were collected from a woman aged 30 to 39 in good health and CMV-seropositive.

This sequence joins TRBV30 and TRBJ2-5; possibly TRBD2 for D (6 bases). Germline-derived CDR1 and CDR2 are GTSNPN and SVGIG (reference sequence). The CDR3 length is 12 residues. V was cut by 8 bases and J by 4 bases, with 14 bases left in between. The CDR3 nucleotides are TGTGCCCGAGGAGGGCCTGGAGAGACCCAGTACTTC. Translated, it gives CARGGPGETQYF.

This sequence joins TRBV5-6 and TRBJ1-1; no definite D call. This CDR3 has 15 amino acids. Germline V gene lookup returns CDR1 SGHDT and CDR2 YYEEEE. V was shortened by 4 bases and J by 2 bases, with 15 bases between the two germline ends. CDR3 residues: CASSRGQSPNTEAFF. CDR3 bases: TGTGCCAGCAGCCGGGGTCAGTCTCCTAACACTGAAGCTTTCTTT.

The gene calls are TRBV5-1 and TRBJ2-6, with a possible D match to TRBD1 (6 bases). Germline V lookup: CDR1 SGHRS, CDR2 YFSETQ. Trimming left V 6 bases short and J 0 bases short, with 13 bases between. This CDR3 region has 16 residues. Written as DNA, the CDR3 is TGCGCCAGCATGAACAGGGCGAGCTCTGGGGCCAACGTCCTGACTTTC. Translated, it gives CASMNRASSGANVLTF.

V gene TRBV6-1 combines with J gene TRBJ2-7; D remains ambiguous. The CDR3 covers 14 residues. Trimming pared 4 bases from V and 0 bases from J, leaving 10 bases between. Germline V gene lookup returns CDR1 MNHNS and CDR2 SASEGT. CDR3 residues: CASSGPESSYEQYF. CDR3 DNA: TGTGCCAGCAGTGGACCAGAGAGCTCCTACGAGCAGTACTTC.

V is TRBV2 and J is TRBJ2-7; a weak D match, TRBD1 (5 bases). This CDR3 is built from 12 residues. The V gene lost 6 bases and the J gene lost 3 bases, with 9 bases spanning the gap. Looked up from germline, CDR1 is SNHLY and CDR2 is FYNNEI. The CDR3: CASSRARYEQYF. The CDR3 nucleotides are TGTGCCAGCAGCAGGGCCCGCTACGAGCAGTACTTC.

V usage is TRBV6-5 and J usage is TRBJ2-7; perhaps TRBD2 as D (7 bases). Trimming shortened V by 2 bases and J by 6 bases, and 20 bases separated the two germline ends. The CDR3 runs to 16 residues. The germline gives CDR1 MNHEY, CDR2 SVGAGI. Written as DNA, the CDR3 is TGTGCCAGCAGTTACCGTCAGGGGATGGGGGGGACCGAGCAGTACTTC. It codes for CASSYRQGMGGTEQYF.

The count of this clone is one. CDR3 in amino acids: CASSRSSGNTIYF. Here the CDR3 DNA reads TGTGCCAGTTCTCGGAGCTCTGGAAACACCATATATTTT. The chain employs TRBV6-6 and TRBJ1-3; no clear D. The CDR3 is 13 residues long. Germline CDR1 and CDR2: MNHNY and SVGAGI (reference sequence). V was pared by 9 bases and J by 0 bases, with 9 bases between.

Concerning this clone itself: One junction end disagrees with the germline gene, perhaps due to a read error. The gene calls are TRBV2 and TRBJ1-1; the D is unclear. The germline V gene has CDR1 SNHLY and CDR2 FYNNEI. This CDR3 has 11 amino acids. CDR3 bases: TGTGCCAGCAGTGAAAGGTCTGGGGTGGACTTT. Translation gives CASSERSGVDF.

The rearrangement links TRBV29-1 to TRBJ1-1, with TRBD1 as a possible D gene (6 bases). The germline V gene has CDR1 SQVTM and CDR2 ANQGSEA. V was cut by 7 bases and J by 4 bases, with 19 bases left in between. CDR3 size: 14 residues. The CDR3 nucleotides are TGCAGCGCCGGCGTGGGGGGGCTGGGCACTGAAGCTTTCTTT. This sequence encodes CSAGVGGLGTEAFF.

The chain is built from TRBV7-3 and TRBJ2-1; D ambiguous. V lost 0 bases to trimming and J lost 2 bases, with 5 bases between them. Germline V lookup: CDR1 SGHTA, CDR2 FQGTGA. CDR3 length equals 14 residues. CDR3 in DNA: TGTGCCAGCAGCTTAACTGGGGCCTACAATGAGCAGTTCTTC. Translating gives CASSLTGAYNEQFF. Full variable domain (missing parts from reference TRBV7-3 and TRBJ2-1): GAGVSQTPSNKVTEKGKYVELRCDPISGHTALYWYRQSLGQGPEFLIYFQGTGAADDSGLPNDRFFAVRPEGSVSTLKIQRTERGDSAVYLCASSLTGAYNEQFFGPGTRLTVL.

This clone turned up a few times. V gene TRBV5-4 combines with J gene TRBJ1-2; D is uncertain. From germline, CDR1 is SGHNT and CDR2 YYREEE (reference sequence). This CDR3 spans 13 amino acids. V dropped 2 bases and J dropped 7 bases, with 12 bases sitting between them. The CDR3 sequence: CASSFISDPGYTF. CDR3 nucleotide sequence: TGTGCCAGCAGCTTTATCTCGGATCCTGGCTACACCTTC.

The V and J genes are TRBV4-1 and TRBJ2-1; D remains ambiguous. Germline V gene sequence: CDR1 MGHRA, CDR2 YSYEKL. The CDR3 totals 14 residues. V lost 1 base and J 0 bases, leaving 4 bases between the germline ends. CDR3 in DNA: TGCGCCAGCAGCCAAGCTAGCTCCTACAATGAGCAGTTCTTC. The encoded protein is CASSQASSYNEQFF.

In DNA, the CDR3 is TGTGCCAGCTCATCCCCGGGACTAGCGGGATCGTATGAGCAGTTCTTC. Translated: CASSSPGLAGSYEQFF. The rearrangement joins TRBV18 to TRBJ2-1, with 13 bases fitting TRBD2. V lost 5 bases, J lost 8 bases, and 9 bases stayed unmatched. The CDR3 is 16 residues long. The V gene's germline CDR1 is KGHSH and CDR2 LQKENI.

The rearrangement uses TRBV5-4 and TRBJ2-2; 12 nucleotides align to TRBD1. Germline CDR1 and CDR2: SGHNT and YYREEE (reference sequence). Losses at the gene ends were 4 bases for V and 7 bases for J; bases not matched to a gene: 5. CDR3 length equals 15 residues. The CDR3 DNA reads as TGTGCCAGCAGCACGGGGACAGGGGGCTTCGGGGAGCTGTTTTTT. This sequence encodes CASSTGTGGFGELFF.

The chain uses TRBV10-3 and TRBJ1-1; unclear D gene. Germline lookup yields CDR1 ENHRY and CDR2 SYGVKD. The V end was cut by 3 bases, the J end by 6 bases, with 8 bases between. The CDR3 extends over 12 amino acids. CDR3 residues: CAISEQRAEAFF. For the CDR3, the DNA is TGTGCCATCAGTGAACAACGCGCTGAAGCTTTCTTT.

The chain links TRBV29-1 to TRBJ2-7; D is unclear. The germline CDR1 and CDR2 sequences are SQVTM and ANQGSEA. The CDR3 is 16 amino acids. With 1 base removed from V and 1 base from J, the gap between germline ends came to 17 bases. The chain's CDR3 is CSVEAPGRTKSYEQYF. DNA for the CDR3: TGCAGCGTTGAAGCTCCTGGAAGGACGAAATCCTACGAGCAGTACTTC.

The rearrangement links TRBV7-2 to TRBJ1-1; 9 bases fit TRBD1. Germline values: CDR1 SGHTA, CDR2 FQGNSA. Trimming at V came to 3 bases and at J to 4 bases, leaving 6 bases not matched to a gene. The CDR3 sequence is 15 residues long. The CDR3 spells CASSFYRGHFTEAFF. For the CDR3, the DNA is TGTGCCAGCAGCTTTTACAGGGGGCACTTCACTGAAGCTTTCTTT.